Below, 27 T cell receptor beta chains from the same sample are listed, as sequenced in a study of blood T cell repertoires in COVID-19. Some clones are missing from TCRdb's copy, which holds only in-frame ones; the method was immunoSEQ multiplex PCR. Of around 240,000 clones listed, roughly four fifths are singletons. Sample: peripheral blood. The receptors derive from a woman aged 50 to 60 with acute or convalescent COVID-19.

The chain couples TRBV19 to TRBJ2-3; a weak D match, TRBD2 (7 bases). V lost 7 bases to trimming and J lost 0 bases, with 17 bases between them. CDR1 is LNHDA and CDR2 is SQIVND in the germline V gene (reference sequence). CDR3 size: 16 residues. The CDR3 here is CASTGGGHPSTDTQYF. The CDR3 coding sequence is TGTGCCAGTACAGGCGGGGGACATCCTAGCACAGATACGCAGTATTTT. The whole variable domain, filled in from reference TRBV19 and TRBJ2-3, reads DGGITQSPKYLFRKEGQNVTLSCEQNLNHDAMYWYRQDPGQGLRLIYYSQIVNDFQKGDIAEGYSVSREKKESFPLTVTSAQKNPTAFYLCASTGGGHPSTDTQYFGPGTRLTVL.

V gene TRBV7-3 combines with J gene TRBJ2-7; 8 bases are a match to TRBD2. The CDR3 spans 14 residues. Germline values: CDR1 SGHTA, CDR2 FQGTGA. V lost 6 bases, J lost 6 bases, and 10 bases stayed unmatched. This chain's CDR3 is CASSVGGGNSEQYF. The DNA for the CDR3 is TGTGCCAGCAGTGTCGGCGGGGGGAATAGCGAGCAGTACTTC.

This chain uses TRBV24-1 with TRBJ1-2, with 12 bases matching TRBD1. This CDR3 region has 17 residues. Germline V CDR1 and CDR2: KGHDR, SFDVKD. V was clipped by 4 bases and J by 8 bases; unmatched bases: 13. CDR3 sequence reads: CATSDPNRDRGRWGYTF. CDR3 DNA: TGTGCCACCAGTGACCCCAACCGGGACAGGGGGCGTTGGGGCTACACCTTC.

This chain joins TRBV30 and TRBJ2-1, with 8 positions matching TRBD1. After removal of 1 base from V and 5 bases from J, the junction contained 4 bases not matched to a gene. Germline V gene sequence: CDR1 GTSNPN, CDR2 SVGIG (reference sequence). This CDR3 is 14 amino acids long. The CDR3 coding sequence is TGTGCCTGGAGTGCGGGACAGGCCAACAATGAGCAGTTCTTC. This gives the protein CAWSAGQANNEQFF.

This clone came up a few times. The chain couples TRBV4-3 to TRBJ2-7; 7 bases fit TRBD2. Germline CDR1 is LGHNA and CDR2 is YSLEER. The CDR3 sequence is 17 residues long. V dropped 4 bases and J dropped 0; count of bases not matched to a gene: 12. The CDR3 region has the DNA TGCGCCAGCAGCCGAGAAGCGGGACTCACGAGCTCCTACGAGCAGTACTTC. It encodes CASSREAGLTSSYEQYF.

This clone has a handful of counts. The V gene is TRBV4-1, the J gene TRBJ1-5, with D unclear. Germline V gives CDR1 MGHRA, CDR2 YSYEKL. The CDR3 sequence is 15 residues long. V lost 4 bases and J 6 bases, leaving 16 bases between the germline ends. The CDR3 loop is CASSLGSLGGQPQHF. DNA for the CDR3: TGCGCCAGCAGCCTCGGGAGCTTAGGAGGTCAGCCCCAGCATTTT.

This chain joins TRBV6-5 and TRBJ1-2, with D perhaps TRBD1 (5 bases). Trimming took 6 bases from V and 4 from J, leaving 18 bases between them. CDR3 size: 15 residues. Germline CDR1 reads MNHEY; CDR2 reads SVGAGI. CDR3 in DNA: TGTGCCAGCAGCCCCGGGGGAGATCATAGCTATGGCTACACCTTC. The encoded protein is CASSPGGDHSYGYTF.

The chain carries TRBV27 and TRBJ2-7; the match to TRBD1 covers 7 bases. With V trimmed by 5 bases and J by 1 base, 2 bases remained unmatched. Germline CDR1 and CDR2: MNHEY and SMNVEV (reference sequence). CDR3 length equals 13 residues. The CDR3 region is CASSHRGSYEQYF. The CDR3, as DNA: TGTGCCAGCAGTCACAGGGGTTCCTACGAGCAGTACTTC.

The CDR3 coding sequence is TGTGCCAGTTCCGGGACAGGGTCTTCAGATACGCAGTATTTT. It is translated as CASSGTGSSDTQYF. V gene TRBV6-5 combines with J gene TRBJ2-3, with TRBD1 matching over 9 bases. CDR3 length equals 14 residues. V was pared by 9 bases and J by 4 bases, with 8 bases of the junction left unmatched. Germline CDR1 and CDR2: MNHEY and SVGAGI.

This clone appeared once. CDR3 sequence: CASSLVGSYYEQYF. CDR3 sequence (DNA): TGTGCCAGCAGCTTAGTGGGTAGCTATTACGAGCAGTACTTC. The chain is built from TRBV7-2 and TRBJ2-7; D remains ambiguous. Trimming left V 1 base short and J 4 bases short, with 11 bases between. The CDR3 sequence is 14 residues long. Per the germline V gene, CDR1 is SGHTA and CDR2 is FQGNSA.

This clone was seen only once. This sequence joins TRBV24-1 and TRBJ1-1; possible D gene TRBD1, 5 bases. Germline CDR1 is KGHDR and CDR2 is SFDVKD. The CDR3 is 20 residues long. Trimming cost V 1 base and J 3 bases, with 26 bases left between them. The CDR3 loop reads CATSDLISRPGPREDTEAFF. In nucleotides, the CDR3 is TGTGCCACCAGTGATTTAATATCTCGGCCAGGGCCACGCGAGGACACTGAAGCTTTCTTT.

The CDR3 coding sequence is TGTGCCAGCAGCCAAGCGGACGGCCTTAGGCATTTT. Its protein is CASSQADGLRHF. V usage is TRBV11-2 and J usage is TRBJ1-5; D not certain. Germline V gene lookup returns CDR1 SGHAT and CDR2 FQNNGV. V lost 5 bases to trimming and J lost 15 bases, with 17 bases between them. The CDR3 contains 12 residues.

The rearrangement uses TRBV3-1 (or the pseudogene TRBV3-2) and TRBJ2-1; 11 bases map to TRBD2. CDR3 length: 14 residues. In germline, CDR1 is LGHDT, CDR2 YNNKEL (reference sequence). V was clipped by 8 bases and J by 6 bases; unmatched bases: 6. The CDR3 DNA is TGTGCCAGCCAACTAGCGGGAGCCGGCAATGAGCAGTTCTTC. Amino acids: CASQLAGAGNEQFF.

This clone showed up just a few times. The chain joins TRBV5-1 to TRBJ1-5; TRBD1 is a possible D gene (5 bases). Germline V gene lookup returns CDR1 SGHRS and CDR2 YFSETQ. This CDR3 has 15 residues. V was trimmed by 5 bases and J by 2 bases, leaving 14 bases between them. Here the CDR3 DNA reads TGCGCCAGCAGGCGTACGGGGGATGGCAATCAGCCCCAGCATTTT. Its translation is CASRRTGDGNQPQHF.

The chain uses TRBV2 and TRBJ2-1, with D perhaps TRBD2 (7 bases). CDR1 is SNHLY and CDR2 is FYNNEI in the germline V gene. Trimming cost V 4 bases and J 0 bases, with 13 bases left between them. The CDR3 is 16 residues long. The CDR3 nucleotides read TGTGCCAGCAGTGGGGCGGGGGCAAGCTCCTACAATGAGCAGTTCTTC. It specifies CASSGAGASSYNEQFF.

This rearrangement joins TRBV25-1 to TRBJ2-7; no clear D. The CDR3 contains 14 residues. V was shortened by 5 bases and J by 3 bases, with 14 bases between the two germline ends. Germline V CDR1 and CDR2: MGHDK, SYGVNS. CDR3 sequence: CASSPPAGYYEQYF. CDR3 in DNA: TGTGCCAGCAGTCCCCCCGCAGGCTACTACGAGCAGTACTTC.

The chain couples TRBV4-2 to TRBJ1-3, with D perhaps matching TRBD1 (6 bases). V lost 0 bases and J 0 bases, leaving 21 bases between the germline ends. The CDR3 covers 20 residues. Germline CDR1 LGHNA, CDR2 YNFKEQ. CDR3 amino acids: CASSQDFLGIGGRSGNTIYF. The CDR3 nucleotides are TGTGCCAGCAGCCAAGATTTTTTGGGGATAGGGGGACGCTCTGGAAACACCATATATTTT.

The CDR3, as DNA: TGTGCCATCGCAGATCAGGGCACCTACGAGCAGTACTTC. Translated, it gives CAIADQGTYEQYF. The chain employs TRBV10-3 and TRBJ2-7; weak D call: TRBD1 (5 bases). With 8 bases removed from V and 2 bases from J, the gap between germline ends came to 13 bases. The germline CDR1 and CDR2 sequences are ENHRY and SYGVKD. The CDR3 has 13 amino acids.

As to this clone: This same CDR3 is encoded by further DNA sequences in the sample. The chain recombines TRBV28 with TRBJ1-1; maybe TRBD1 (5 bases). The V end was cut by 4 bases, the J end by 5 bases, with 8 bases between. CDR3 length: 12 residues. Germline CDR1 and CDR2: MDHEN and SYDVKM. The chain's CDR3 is CASSSRGTEAFF. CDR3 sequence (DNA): TGTGCCAGCAGTTCTAGGGGTACTGAAGCTTTCTTT.

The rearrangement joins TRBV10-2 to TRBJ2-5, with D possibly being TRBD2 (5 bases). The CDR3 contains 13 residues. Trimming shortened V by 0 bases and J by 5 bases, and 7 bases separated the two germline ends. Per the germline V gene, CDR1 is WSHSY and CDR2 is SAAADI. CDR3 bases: TGCGCCAGCAGTGAGTCGGGCGGGGAGACCCAGTACTTC. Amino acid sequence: CASSESGGETQYF.

CDR3 sequence (DNA): TGTGCCAGTAGTATAGCCAGCGGGCCTCAAGAGACCCAGTACTTC. Translating it yields CASSIASGPQETQYF. The V call is TRBV19, the J call TRBJ2-5; TRBD2 is a possible D gene (6 bases). V was trimmed by 1 base and J by 2 bases, leaving 11 bases between them. The CDR3 contains 15 residues. Germline loops: CDR1 LNHDA, CDR2 SQIVND (reference sequence).

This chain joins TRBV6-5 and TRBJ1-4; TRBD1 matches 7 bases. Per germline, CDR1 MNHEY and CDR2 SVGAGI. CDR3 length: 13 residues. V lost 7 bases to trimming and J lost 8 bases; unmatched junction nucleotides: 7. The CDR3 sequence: CASNLDREEKLFF. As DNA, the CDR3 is TGTGCCAGCAACCTCGACAGGGAAGAAAAACTGTTTTTT.

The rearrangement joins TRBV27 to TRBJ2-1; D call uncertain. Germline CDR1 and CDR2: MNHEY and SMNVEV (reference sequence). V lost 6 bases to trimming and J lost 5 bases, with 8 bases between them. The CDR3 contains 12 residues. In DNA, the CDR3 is TGTGCCAGCAGCCCGCCAGACAATGAGCAGTTCTTC. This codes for CASSPPDNEQFF.

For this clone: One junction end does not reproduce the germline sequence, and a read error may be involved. In DNA form, the CDR3 reads TGTGCCAGTAGTCTCGGGAGGCACCACGAGACCCAGTACTTC. It codes for CASSLGRHHETQYF. This chain connects TRBV19 to TRBJ2-5, with 7 bases that match TRBD2. Per the germline V gene, CDR1 is LNHDA and CDR2 is SQIVND (reference sequence). The CDR3 is 14 residues long. The variable domain in full, with the rest retrieved from reference TRBV19 and TRBJ2-5, is DGGITQSPKYLFRKEGQNVTLSCEQNLNHDAMYWYRQDPGQGLRLIYYSQIVNDFQKGDIAEGYSVSREKKESFPLTVTSAQKNPTAFYLCASSLGRHHETQYFGPGTRLLVL.

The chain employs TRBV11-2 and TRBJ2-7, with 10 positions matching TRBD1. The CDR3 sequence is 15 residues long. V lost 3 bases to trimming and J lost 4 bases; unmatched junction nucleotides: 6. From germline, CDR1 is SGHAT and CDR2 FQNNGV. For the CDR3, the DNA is TGTGCCAGCAGCTTGGCCGGGACAGGGGTTTACGAGCAGTACTTC. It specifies CASSLAGTGVYEQYF.

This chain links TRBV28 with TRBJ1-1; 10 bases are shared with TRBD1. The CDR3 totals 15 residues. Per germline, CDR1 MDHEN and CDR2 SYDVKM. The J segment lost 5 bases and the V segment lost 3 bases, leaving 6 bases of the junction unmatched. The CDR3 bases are TGTGCCAGCAGTTTTGGGGGACAGGGGAGGACTGAAGCTTTCTTT. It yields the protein CASSFGGQGRTEAFF.

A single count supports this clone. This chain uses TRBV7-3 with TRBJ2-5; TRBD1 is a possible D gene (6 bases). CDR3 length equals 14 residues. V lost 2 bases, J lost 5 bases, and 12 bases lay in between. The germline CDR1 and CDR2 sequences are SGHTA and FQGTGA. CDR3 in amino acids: CASSLQGRGETQYF. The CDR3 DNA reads TGTGCCAGCAGCTTACAGGGGCGCGGGGAGACCCAGTACTTC. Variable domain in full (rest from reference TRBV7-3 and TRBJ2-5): GAGVSQTPSNKVTEKGKYVELRCDPISGHTALYWYRQSLGQGPEFLIYFQGTGAADDSGLPNDRFFAVRPEGSVSTLKIQRTERGDSAVYLCASSLQGRGETQYFGPGTRLLVL.